One sample yielded the 26 T cell receptor beta chains listed below, sequenced in a study of human T cells and chemical hapten exposure. The time point is: patch test 2, 6 weeks after DPC sensitization. Treatment denoted: therapeutic diphenylcyclopropenone sensitization with weekly scalp DPC. TCRdb fed the RACE reads into MiXCR, producing one record per CDR3 protein. The data contain fewer than 150,000 distinct CDR3 sequences, about 11% of them singletons. Source: whole blood, taken in connection with sensitization to the hapten diphenylcyclopropenone (DPC). The receptors shown here come from a woman aged 45-60 years with alopecia areata. Some clones in this sample may be carry-over from other donors' samples.

This clonotype appeared many times. The V call is TRBV6-2 or TRBV6-3, the J call TRBJ1-1; D call uncertain. The germline V gene encodes CDR1 MNHEY and CDR2 SVGEGT. This CDR3 is 13 amino acids long. V lost 2 bases and J 7 bases, leaving 11 bases between the germline ends. The CDR3 sequence: CASSYMDPGEAFF. The DNA of the CDR3 is TGTGCCAGCAGTTACATGGACCCGGGTGAAGCTTTCTTT.

This clonotype was counted only a few times. The rearrangement links TRBV19 to TRBJ2-1; 8 bases fit TRBD2. Germline CDR1 LNHDA, CDR2 SQIVND (reference sequence). With 1 base clipped from V and 5 bases from J, the junction kept 1 base outside the gene matches. CDR3 length: 14 residues. The CDR3 region has the DNA TGTGCCAGTAGTATAGGCGGGAGGCACAATGAGCAGTTCTTC. Translation: CASSIGGRHNEQFF.

The V gene is TRBV6-2 or TRBV6-3, the J gene TRBJ1-1, with TRBD1 matching 9 bases. The CDR3 sequence is 12 residues long. Trimming took 9 bases from V and 5 from J; bases not matched to a gene: 4. Germline V gives CDR1 MNHEY, CDR2 SVGEGT. The CDR3 spells CASDRGATEAFF. For the CDR3, the DNA is TGTGCCAGTGACAGGGGGGCGACTGAAGCTTTCTTT.

Ten or more counts support this clonotype. The chain recombines TRBV7-9 with TRBJ2-3; D gene ambiguous. With 0 bases removed from V and 0 bases from J, the gap between germline ends came to 4 bases. The CDR3 runs 14 residues. Germline assignment: CDR1 SEHNR and CDR2 FQNEAQ (reference sequence). The CDR3 DNA is TGTGCCAGCAGCTTAGCGGCTAGCACAGATACGCAGTATTTT. Translating gives CASSLAASTDTQYF.

The count of this clonotype is one. V usage is TRBV11-2 and J usage is TRBJ2-1; TRBD2 matches at 7 bases. The ends lost 6 bases at V and 4 bases at J; junction bases unmatched: 3. Germline CDR1 is SGHAT and CDR2 is FQNNGV. The CDR3 runs to 13 residues. DNA of the CDR3: TGTGCCAGCAGTTTTAGCGGGTACAATGAGCAGTTCTTC. It specifies CASSFSGYNEQFF.

The chain combines TRBV3-1 with TRBJ1-1, with TRBD1 as a possible D gene (6 bases). CDR1 LGHDT and CDR2 YNNKEL come from the germline V gene (reference sequence). The CDR3 spans 16 residues. Trimming cost V 0 bases and J 2 bases, with 13 bases left between them. The CDR3 here is CASSQDGNRANTEAFF. In DNA form, the CDR3 reads TGTGCCAGCAGCCAAGATGGGAACAGGGCAAACACTGAAGCTTTCTTT.

V and J are TRBV6-2 or TRBV6-3 and TRBJ1-1, with unresolved D. V was cut by 5 bases and J by 5 bases, with 9 bases left in between. The CDR3 consists of 12 residues. Germline CDR1 and CDR2: MNHEY and SVGEGT. CDR3 coding DNA: TGTGCCAGCAGTCCACGTTGGACTGAAGCTTTCTTT. It yields the protein CASSPRWTEAFF.

In this sample, this clonotype turned up a few times. The junction and the germline gene differ at one end; a read error may be behind it. The chain has TRBV6-2 or TRBV6-3 and TRBJ2-1; the match to TRBD2 covers 15 bases. The CDR3 length is 15 residues. Germline V gene sequence: CDR1 MNHEY, CDR2 SVGEGT. The CDR3 sequence: CASGYPGLAGGVQFF. The CDR3 DNA reads as TGTGCCAGCGGTTACCCGGGACTAGCGGGAGGAGTGCAGTTCTTC.

This clonotype has just a few counts. The V call is TRBV2, the J call TRBJ2-3; D gene unclear. Trimming pared 7 bases from V and 0 bases from J, leaving 14 bases between. The CDR3 loop spans 15 amino acids. Germline V gene data show CDR1 as SNHLY and CDR2 as FYNNEI. The CDR3 spells CASTNVLPSTDTQYF. The CDR3 nucleotides are TGTGCCAGCACCAACGTTCTTCCTAGCACAGATACGCAGTATTTT.

This clonotype has ten or more counts. At one boundary the junction diverges from the germline segment, which might be a read error. V and J are TRBV11-2 and TRBJ1-1; D might be TRBD1 (5 bases). This CDR3 region has 14 residues. Germline V gene sequence: CDR1 SGHAT, CDR2 FQNNGV. The CDR3 sequence: CASSLESRATEAFF. For the CDR3, the DNA is TGTGCCAGCAGCCTAGAGAGCAGGGCGACTGAAGCTTTCTTT.

This clonotype has only a few counts. The chain has TRBV29-1 and TRBJ1-1; D perhaps matches TRBD1 (6 bases). Germline V gene lookup returns CDR1 SQVTM and CDR2 ANQGSEA. The CDR3 totals 13 residues. With 3 bases removed from V and 1 base from J, the gap between germline ends came to 9 bases. This chain's CDR3 is CSVERTENTEAFF. The CDR3 DNA follows: TGCAGCGTTGAGAGGACAGAGAACACTGAAGCTTTCTTT.

This clonotype has only a few counts. The chain combines TRBV30 with TRBJ2-7; weak D call: TRBD2 (6 bases). This CDR3 has 11 amino acids. V shed 0 bases and J shed 9 bases, with 9 bases lying between them. Per germline, CDR1 GTSNPN and CDR2 SVGIG (reference sequence). CDR3 coding DNA: TGTGCCTGGAGTGTACGGGAGAGGCAGTACTTC. Translated: CAWSVRERQYF.

V is TRBV29-1 and J is TRBJ1-1, with 7 bases lining up with TRBD1. Germline CDR1 is SQVTM and CDR2 is ANQGSEA. The CDR3 loop spans 14 amino acids. V shed 4 bases, J shed 2 bases, and the junction held 7 bases outside the gene matches. This CDR3 reads CSVGGGQTNTEAFF. In DNA, the CDR3 is TGCAGCGTTGGGGGGGGACAGACAAACACTGAAGCTTTCTTT.

This clonotype has a single count. J is TRBJ2-7 and V is TRBV6-1, with D unclear. From germline, CDR1 is MNHNS and CDR2 SASEGT. V shed 11 bases and J shed 7 bases, with 18 bases lying between them. This CDR3 region has 12 residues. The CDR3 DNA reads as TGTGCCTCCACTAAACAATTACGTGAGCAGTACTTC. It yields the protein CASTKQLREQYF.

At least ten counts were recorded for this clonotype. The chain uses TRBV19 and TRBJ1-2; D unclear. The V and J ends lost 3 bases and 4 bases respectively, with 15 bases between them. CDR3 length equals 15 residues. CDR1 and CDR2 from the germline V gene are LNHDA and SQIVND (reference sequence). This CDR3 is CASSIVGPPGYGYTF. CDR3 nucleotides: TGTGCCAGTAGTATTGTAGGGCCCCCTGGCTATGGCTACACCTTC.

The V gene is TRBV10-3, the J gene TRBJ2-7; TRBD2 matches at 12 bases. In germline, CDR1 is ENHRY, CDR2 SYGVKD. V trimming: 6 bases; J trimming: 6 bases; junction bases outside the gene matches: 6. CDR3 length: 14 amino acids. This CDR3 is CAIRSGLAGPEQYF. CDR3 nucleotides: TGTGCCATCAGATCAGGACTAGCGGGACCCGAGCAGTACTTC.

This clonotype was seen a handful of times. The J gene is TRBJ1-4, the V gene TRBV12-3 or TRBV12-4; D uncertain. V was trimmed by 5 bases and J by 14 bases, leaving 18 bases between them. There are 13 residues in the CDR3. CDR3 region: CASSAPARDPLFF. CDR3 sequence (DNA): TGTGCCAGCAGTGCGCCGGCCCGTGACCCGCTGTTTTTT.

This clonotype has more than one count but fewer than ten. This sequence joins TRBV28 and TRBJ1-2; TRBD1 aligns across 10 bases. V dropped 6 bases and J dropped 3; count of bases not matched to a gene: 4. CDR1 and CDR2 from the germline V gene are MDHEN and SYDVKM. The CDR3 is made up of 14 amino acids. This CDR3 reads CASRWTGGDYGYTF. The CDR3 nucleotides are TGTGCCAGCAGATGGACAGGGGGAGACTATGGCTACACCTTC.

This sequence joins TRBV11-2 and TRBJ2-7, with TRBD2 as a possible D gene (6 bases). The V end was cut by 1 base, the J end by 1 base, with 11 bases between. The germline CDR1 and CDR2 sequences are SGHAT and FQNNGV. The CDR3 sequence is 15 residues long. The CDR3 DNA sequence: TGTGCCAGCAGCTTAGCCCGCGGGGTGTCCTACGAGCAGTACTTC. It specifies CASSLARGVSYEQYF.

The chain uses TRBV10-1 and TRBJ2-5; D remains unclear. Germline values: CDR1 WNHNN, CDR2 SYGVQD (reference sequence). The V gene lost 0 bases and the J gene lost 3 bases, with 5 bases spanning the gap. The CDR3 spans 13 residues. CDR3 sequence reads: CASSESRKETQYF. The CDR3, as DNA: TGCGCCAGCAGTGAGTCCAGAAAAGAGACCCAGTACTTC.

V usage is TRBV5-4 and J usage is TRBJ1-1; D uncertain. The V and J ends lost 0 bases and 6 bases respectively, with 12 bases between them. Germline assignment: CDR1 SGHNT and CDR2 YYREEE (reference sequence). This CDR3 has 14 residues. The DNA for the CDR3 is TGTGCCAGCAGCTTGGAAGTGGGTGATCCTGAAGCTTTCTTT. It is translated as CASSLEVGDPEAFF.

This clonotype was counted at least ten times. The rearrangement links TRBV29-1 to TRBJ2-1; 10 nucleotides line up with TRBD1. CDR1 is SQVTM and CDR2 is ANQGSEA in the germline V gene. The CDR3 length is 15 residues. J lost 7 bases, V lost 4 bases, and 10 bases had no gene match. CDR3 in DNA: TGCAGCGTTGCTTCCCGGGGACAGGGGAGGAATGAGCAGTTCTTC. Its protein is CSVASRGQGRNEQFF.

This clonotype was counted ten times or more. This chain connects TRBV7-9 to TRBJ2-1; 9 bases line up with TRBD2. CDR1 SEHNR and CDR2 FQNEAQ come from the germline V gene (reference sequence). There are 14 residues in the CDR3. Trimming removed 8 bases from V and 7 bases from J; junction bases left unmatched: 9. The CDR3 sequence: CASSSASGINEQFF. The CDR3 DNA follows: TGTGCCAGCTCCTCGGCTAGCGGGATAAATGAGCAGTTCTTC.

As regards this clonotype: The germline gene is not matched at one end of the junction; a read error may be the cause. V and J are TRBV6-1 and TRBJ2-7, with D possibly matching TRBD1 (6 bases). CDR3 length: 14 amino acids. Germline loops: CDR1 MNHNS, CDR2 SASEGT. The CDR3 loop reads CASGERRTVSEQYF. DNA of the CDR3: TGTGCCAGCGGTGAACGTCGGACAGTCTCCGAGCAGTACTTC.

This clonotype was observed a few times. The gene calls are TRBV10-3 and TRBJ2-2; D is uncertain. Germline CDR1 and CDR2: ENHRY and SYGVKD. The CDR3 consists of 16 residues. With 0 bases removed from V and 0 bases from J, the gap between germline ends came to 8 bases. CDR3: CAISESRFSNTGELFF. The CDR3 region has the DNA TGTGCCATCAGTGAGTCGAGGTTTTCGAACACCGGGGAGCTGTTTTTT.

The genes are TRBV14 and TRBJ1-1; D unclear. The V gene's germline CDR1 is SGHDN and CDR2 FVKESK. The CDR3 is 14 residues long. V lost 2 bases and J 6 bases, leaving 13 bases between the germline ends. The CDR3 protein is CASSQRLPGAEAFF. As DNA, the CDR3 is TGTGCCAGCAGCCAAAGACTCCCTGGGGCTGAAGCTTTCTTT.